These T cell receptor beta chains were read from a single sample in a study of lymphopenia after photon versus proton radiotherapy. This table comes from immunoSEQ multiplex PCR, and its TCRdb copy is limited to in-frame clones, with some not included. The table includes approximately 50,000 clones, around four fifths detected once. The sequences come from peripheral blood, collected from a patient treated with photon-based radiotherapy. Source of these receptors: a man aged 50 to 60 with gastric cancer. The CDR3 runs from the conserved cysteine through the conserved F or W. D genes are given only for firm matches. Expanded clones are given a class, and other clones once, few, many or no size at all.

d_gene	abundance	v_gene	len	j_gene	CDR3aa	CDR3nt
NA	NA	TRBV4-1	15	TRBJ2-2	CASSQVRVNTGELFF	TGCGCCAGCAGCCAAGTGCGGGTGAACACCGGGGAGCTGTTTTTT
TRBD1	NA	TRBV4-1	15	TRBJ2-5	CASSQVGQGQETQYF	TGCGCCAGCAGCCAAGTGGGACAGGGCCAAGAGACCCAGTACTTC
TRBD2	NA	TRBV25-1	16	TRBJ2-5	CASSGGTSGTQETQYF	TGTGCCAGCAGTGGGGGGACTAGCGGGACCCAAGAGACCCAGTACTTC
TRBD1	NA	TRBV19	14	TRBJ2-7	CASSRGQGPYEQYF	TGTGCCAGTAGTAGAGGACAGGGGCCCTACGAGCAGTACTTC
TRBD1	NA	TRBV30	16	TRBJ1-5	CAWSSPGTGAQGPQHF	TGTGCCTGGAGTTCACCCGGGACAGGCGCCCAAGGGCCCCAGCATTTT
TRBD1	NA	TRBV4-1	15	TRBJ2-1	CASSQPTGPYNEQFF	TGCGCCAGCAGCCAACCGACAGGGCCCTACAATGAGCAGTTCTTC
NA	NA	TRBV7-3	13	TRBJ1-1	CASSWQRNTEAFF	TGTGCCAGCAGCTGGCAACGGAACACTGAAGCTTTCTTT
TRBD1	NA	TRBV28	17	TRBJ1-1	CASRNRDRSYVNTEAFF	TGTGCCAGCAGGAACCGGGACAGGTCTTATGTGAACACTGAAGCTTTCTTT
TRBD1	NA	TRBV30	14	TRBJ2-7	CAWSNGQGASEQYF	TGTGCCTGGAGTAACGGACAGGGAGCGAGCGAGCAGTACTTC
TRBD2	NA	TRBV5-1	18	TRBJ2-3	CASSLVLAETSLTDTQYF	TGCGCCAGCAGCTTGGTTCTAGCGGAAACCTCACTCACAGATACGCAGTATTTT
NA	NA	TRBV6-5	14	TRBJ1-1	CASMPPGGSREAFF	TGTGCCAGCATGCCTCCGGGGGGCAGCAGGGAAGCTTTCTTT
NA	NA	TRBV6-6	16	TRBJ2-2	CASSYGMGSNTGELFF	TGTGCCAGCAGTTACGGCATGGGCTCGAACACCGGGGAGCTGTTTTTT
NA	NA	TRBV6-6	16	TRBJ2-3	CASSYEGGGGLDTQYF	TGTGCCAGCAGTTACGAAGGGGGAGGAGGATTAGATACGCAGTATTTT
TRBD2	once	TRBV5-6	15	TRBJ2-3	CASSQASSGRNTQYF	TGTGCCAGCAGCCAGGCATCCAGCGGGAGGAATACGCAGTATTTT
TRBD1	NA	TRBV9	15	TRBJ2-5	CASGTGGGGQETQYF	TGTGCCTCCGGGACAGGGGGCGGGGGGCAAGAGACCCAGTACTTC
NA	NA	TRBV7-2	13	TRBJ2-2	CASSFRNTGELFF	TGTGCCAGCAGCTTCAGAAACACCGGGGAGCTGTTTTTT
TRBD1	NA	TRBV19	15	TRBJ1-2	CASSTNDRGLYGYTF	TGTGCCAGTAGTACCAACGACAGGGGGCTCTATGGCTACACCTTC
NA	NA	TRBV5-1	13	TRBJ2-1	CASSLAGGVRQFF	TGCGCCAGCAGCTTGGCTGGTGGGGTGAGGCAGTTCTTC
NA	NA	TRBV19	14	TRBJ2-3	CASSMTPSTDTQYF	TGTGCCAGTAGTATGACACCCAGCACAGATACGCAGTATTTT
TRBD1	NA	TRBV11-2	13	TRBJ1-2	CASSSGTGHGYTF	TGTGCCAGCAGCTCCGGGACAGGCCATGGCTACACCTTC
NA	NA	TRBV6-1	15	TRBJ1-3	CASSAEGLLGNTIYF	TGTGCCAGCAGCGCAGAAGGACTTTTAGGAAACACCATATATTTT
TRBD2	once	TRBV6-5	13	TRBJ2-1	CASGLAGYNEQFF	TGTGCCAGCGGGCTAGCGGGGTACAATGAGCAGTTCTTC
TRBD2	once	TRBV6-1	16	TRBJ2-7	CASSAPPAGVNYEQYF	TGTGCCAGCAGTGCGCCCCCCGCGGGGGTTAACTACGAGCAGTACTTC
TRBD2	NA	TRBV9	17	TRBJ2-3	CASSPGLAGTSTDTQYF	TGTGCCAGCAGCCCGGGACTAGCGGGAACTAGCACAGATACGCAGTATTTT
NA	few	TRBV7-6	15	TRBJ2-6	CASSLEGSGANVLTF	TGTGCCAGCAGCTTAGAAGGGTCTGGGGCCAACGTCCTGACTTTC
NA	NA	TRBV7-9	15	TRBJ2-6	CAKGGLSSGANVLTF	TGTGCCAAGGGGGGATTAAGCTCTGGGGCCAACGTCCTGACTTTC
NA	NA	TRBV19	12	TRBJ1-1	CASSYREKKAFF	TGTGCCAGTAGCTACAGGGAGAAGAAAGCTTTCTTT
TRBD2	NA	TRBV7-9	16	TRBJ2-1	CASSLGGLAGPEQQFF	TGTGCCAGCAGCTTAGGGGGGCTAGCGGGTCCCGAGCAGCAGTTCTTC
NA	NA	TRBV5-6	17	TRBJ1-2	CASSYGPGTASFYGYTF	TGTGCCAGCAGCTACGGTCCCGGGACGGCCTCATTCTATGGCTACACCTTC
TRBD1	once	TRBV11-2	15	TRBJ1-2	CASSLGTGLKDGYTF	TGTGCCAGCAGCTTAGGGACAGGGTTGAAGGATGGCTACACCTTC
TRBD1	NA	TRBV18	17	TRBJ1-4	CASSPPGTGARGEKLFF	TGTGCCAGCTCACCACCGGGGACAGGGGCCCGGGGTGAAAAACTGTTTTTT
NA	NA	TRBV10-3	15	TRBJ2-1	CAASPGDPGLNEQFF	TGTGCCGCCAGCCCCGGGGACCCGGGCCTTAATGAGCAGTTCTTC
NA	once	TRBV7-6	11	TRBJ2-1	CASSLDAAKFF	TGTGCCAGCAGCTTAGATGCGGCTAAGTTCTTC
NA	NA	TRBV11-3	14	TRBJ2-1	CASSLDGGSAEQFF	TGTGCCAGCAGCTTAGATGGGGGGTCGGCTGAGCAGTTCTTC
NA	NA	TRBV30	13	TRBJ2-7	CAWSIGQIIEQYF	TGTGCCTGGAGTATTGGACAGATCATCGAGCAGTACTTC
NA	NA	TRBV15	18	TRBJ1-5	CATSRGAVTGGRNQPQHF	TGTGCCACCAGCAGGGGGGCGGTGACAGGTGGGAGGAATCAGCCCCAGCATTTT
NA	NA	TRBV7-8	15	TRBJ1-5	CASSLGGLVDQPQHF	TGTGCCAGCAGCCTAGGGGGGCTGGTGGATCAGCCCCAGCATTTT
NA	NA	TRBV18	14	TRBJ2-2	CASSPLGNTGELFF	TGTGCCAGCTCACCACTGGGGAACACCGGGGAGCTGTTTTTT
NA	NA	TRBV5-6	16	TRBJ1-5	CASSLGAGRGNQPQHF	TGTGCCAGCAGCTTGGGTGCGGGACGGGGAAATCAGCCCCAGCATTTT
NA	NA	TRBV9	15	TRBJ2-1	CASSERGGSYNEQFF	TGTGCCAGCAGCGAGAGGGGGGGCTCCTACAATGAGCAGTTCTTC
TRBD1	NA	TRBV19	15	TRBJ1-2	CASLPTGGIIYGYTF	TGTGCCAGCTTACCAACAGGGGGCATCATCTATGGCTACACCTTC
NA	once	TRBV25-1	15	TRBJ1-2	CASSERFERVNGYTF	TGTGCCAGCAGTGAAAGGTTCGAAAGGGTCAATGGCTACACCTTC
NA	few	TRBV4-1	13	TRBJ2-5	CASSQGLKETQYF	TGCGCCAGCAGCCAAGGACTAAAAGAGACCCAGTACTTC
NA	NA	TRBV18	13	TRBJ2-5	CASYMALSETQYF	TGTGCCAGCTACATGGCATTATCCGAGACCCAGTACTTC
NA	NA	TRBV7-6	13	TRBJ2-1	CASSTYRDNEQFF	TGTGCCAGCAGCACCTATCGGGACAATGAGCAGTTCTTC